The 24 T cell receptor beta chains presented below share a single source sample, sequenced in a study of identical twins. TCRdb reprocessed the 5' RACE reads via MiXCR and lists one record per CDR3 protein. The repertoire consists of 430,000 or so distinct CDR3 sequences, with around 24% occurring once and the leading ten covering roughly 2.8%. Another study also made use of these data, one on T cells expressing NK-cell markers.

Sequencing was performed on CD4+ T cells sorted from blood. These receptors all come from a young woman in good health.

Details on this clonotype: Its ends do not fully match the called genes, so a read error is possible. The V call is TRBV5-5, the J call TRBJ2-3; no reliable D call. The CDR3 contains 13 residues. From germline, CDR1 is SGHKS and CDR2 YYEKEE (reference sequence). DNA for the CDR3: TGTGCCAGCGGCCCGGGTCTCACAGAGACGCAGTATTTT. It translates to CASGPGLTETQYF.

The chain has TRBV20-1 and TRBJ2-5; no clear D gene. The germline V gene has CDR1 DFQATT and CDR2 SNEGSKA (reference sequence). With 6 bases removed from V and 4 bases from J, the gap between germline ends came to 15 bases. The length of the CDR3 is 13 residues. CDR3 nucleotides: TGCAGTGCCCACATCCGAGAGCGAGAGACCCAGTACTTC. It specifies CSAHIRERETQYF.

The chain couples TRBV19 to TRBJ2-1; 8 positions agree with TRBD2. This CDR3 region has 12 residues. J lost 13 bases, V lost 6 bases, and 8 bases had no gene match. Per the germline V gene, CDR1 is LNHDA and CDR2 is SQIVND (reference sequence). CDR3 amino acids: CASSGGAKTQFF. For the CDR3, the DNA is TGTGCCAGTAGCGGGGGGGCTAAAACCCAGTTCTTC.

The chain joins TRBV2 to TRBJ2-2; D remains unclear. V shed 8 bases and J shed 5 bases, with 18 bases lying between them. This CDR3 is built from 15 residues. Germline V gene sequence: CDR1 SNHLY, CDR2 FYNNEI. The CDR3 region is CASRSGLSRTGELFF. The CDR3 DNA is TGTGCCAGCCGAAGTGGGCTTTCGAGAACCGGGGAGCTGTTTTTT. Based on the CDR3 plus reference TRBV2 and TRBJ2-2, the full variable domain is EPEVTQTPSHQVTQMGQEVILRCVPISNHLYFYWYRQILGQKVEFLVSFYNNEISEKSEIFDDQFSVERPDGSNFTLKIRSTKLEDSAMYFCASRSGLSRTGELFFGEGSRLTVL.

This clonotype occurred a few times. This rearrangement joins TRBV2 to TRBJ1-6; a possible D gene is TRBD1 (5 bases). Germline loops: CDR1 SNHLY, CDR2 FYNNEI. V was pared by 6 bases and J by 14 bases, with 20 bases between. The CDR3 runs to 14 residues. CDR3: CASRRGTSSGALHF. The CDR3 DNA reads TGTGCCAGCAGACGAGGGACCTCCAGCGGGGCCCTCCACTTT.

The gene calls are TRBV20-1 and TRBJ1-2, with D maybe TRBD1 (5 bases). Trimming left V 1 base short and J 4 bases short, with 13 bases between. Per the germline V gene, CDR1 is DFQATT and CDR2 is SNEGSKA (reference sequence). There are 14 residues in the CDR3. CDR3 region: CSARGGTDVYGYTF. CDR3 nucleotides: TGCAGTGCTAGAGGTGGGACGGACGTCTATGGCTACACCTTC.

CDR3 amino acids: CASSSGTGLYEQYF. The CDR3 nucleotides are TGCGCCAGCAGCTCCGGGACAGGGCTCTACGAGCAGTACTTC. The gene calls are TRBV5-1 and TRBJ2-7; 9 bases match TRBD1. The CDR3 loop spans 14 amino acids. With 3 bases clipped from V and 3 bases from J, the junction kept 4 bases outside the gene matches. Looked up from germline, CDR1 is SGHRS and CDR2 is YFSETQ.

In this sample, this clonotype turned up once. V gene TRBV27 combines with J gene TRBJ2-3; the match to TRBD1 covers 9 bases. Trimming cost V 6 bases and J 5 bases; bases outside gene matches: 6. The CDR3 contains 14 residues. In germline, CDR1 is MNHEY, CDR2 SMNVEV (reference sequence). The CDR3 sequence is CASSRQGGKDTQYF. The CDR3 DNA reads TGTGCCAGCAGCCGACAGGGGGGCAAAGATACGCAGTATTTT.

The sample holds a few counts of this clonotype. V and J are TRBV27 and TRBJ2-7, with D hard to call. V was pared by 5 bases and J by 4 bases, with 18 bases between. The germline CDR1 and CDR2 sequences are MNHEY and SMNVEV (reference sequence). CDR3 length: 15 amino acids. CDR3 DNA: TGTGCCAGCAGTCTTCTCACAGCCGAACCTTACGAGCAGTACTTC. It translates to CASSLLTAEPYEQYF.

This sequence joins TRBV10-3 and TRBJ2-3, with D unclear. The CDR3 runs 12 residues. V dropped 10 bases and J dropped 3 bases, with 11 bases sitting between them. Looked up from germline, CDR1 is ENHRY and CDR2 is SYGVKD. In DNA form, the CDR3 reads TGTGCCACATCCACCCTGACAGATACGCAGTATTTT. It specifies CATSTLTDTQYF.

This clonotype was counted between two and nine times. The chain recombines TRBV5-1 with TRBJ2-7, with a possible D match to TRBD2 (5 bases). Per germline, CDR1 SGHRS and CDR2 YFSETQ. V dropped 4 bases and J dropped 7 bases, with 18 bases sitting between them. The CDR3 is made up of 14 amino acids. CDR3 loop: CASSPGGSPGEQYF. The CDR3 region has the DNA TGCGCCAGCAGCCCCGGAGGTAGCCCGGGGGAGCAGTACTTC.

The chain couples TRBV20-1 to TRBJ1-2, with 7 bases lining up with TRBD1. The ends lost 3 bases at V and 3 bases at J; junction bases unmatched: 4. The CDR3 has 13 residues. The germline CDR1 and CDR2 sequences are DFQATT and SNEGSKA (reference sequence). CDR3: CSARDRQYYGYTF. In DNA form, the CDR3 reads TGCAGTGCTAGGGACAGGCAATACTATGGCTACACCTTC.

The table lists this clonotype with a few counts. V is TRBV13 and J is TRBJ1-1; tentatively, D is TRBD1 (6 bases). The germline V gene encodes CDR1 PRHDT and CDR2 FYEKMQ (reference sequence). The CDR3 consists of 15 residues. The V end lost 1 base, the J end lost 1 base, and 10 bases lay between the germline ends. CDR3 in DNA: TGTGCCAGCAGCTTAGACTGGACAGAGAACACTGAAGCTTTCTTT. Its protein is CASSLDWTENTEAFF. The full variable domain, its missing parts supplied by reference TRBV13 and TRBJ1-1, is AAGVIQSPRHLIKEKRETATLKCYPIPRHDTVYWYQQGPGQDPQFLISFYEKMQSDKGSIPDRFSAQQFSDYHSELNMSSLELGDSALYFCASSLDWTENTEAFFGQGTRLTVV.

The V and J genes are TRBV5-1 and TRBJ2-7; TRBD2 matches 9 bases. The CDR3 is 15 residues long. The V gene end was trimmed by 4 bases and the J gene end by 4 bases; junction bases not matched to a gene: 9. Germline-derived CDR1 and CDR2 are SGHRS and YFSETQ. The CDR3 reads CASSDPSGKSYEQYF. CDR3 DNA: TGCGCCAGCAGCGATCCTAGCGGGAAGTCTTACGAGCAGTACTTC.

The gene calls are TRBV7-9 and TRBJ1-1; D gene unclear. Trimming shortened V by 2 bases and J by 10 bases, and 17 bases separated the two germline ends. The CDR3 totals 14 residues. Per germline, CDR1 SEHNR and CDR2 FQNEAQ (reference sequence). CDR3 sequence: CASSLSLRLNVAFF. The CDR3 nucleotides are TGTGCCAGCAGCTTATCTCTCCGGTTAAATGTAGCTTTCTTT.

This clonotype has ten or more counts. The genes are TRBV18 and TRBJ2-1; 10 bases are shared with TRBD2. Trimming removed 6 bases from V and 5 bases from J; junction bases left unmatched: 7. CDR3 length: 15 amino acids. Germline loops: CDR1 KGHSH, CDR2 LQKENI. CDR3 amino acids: CASSKLAGHNNEQFF. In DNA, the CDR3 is TGTGCCAGCTCGAAACTAGCGGGGCACAACAATGAGCAGTTCTTC.

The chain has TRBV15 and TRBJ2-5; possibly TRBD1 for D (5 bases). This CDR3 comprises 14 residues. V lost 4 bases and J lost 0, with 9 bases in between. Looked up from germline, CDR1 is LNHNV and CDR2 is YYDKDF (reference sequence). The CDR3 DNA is TGTGCCACCAGCAACCCGACAGACCAAGAGACCCAGTACTTC. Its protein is CATSNPTDQETQYF.

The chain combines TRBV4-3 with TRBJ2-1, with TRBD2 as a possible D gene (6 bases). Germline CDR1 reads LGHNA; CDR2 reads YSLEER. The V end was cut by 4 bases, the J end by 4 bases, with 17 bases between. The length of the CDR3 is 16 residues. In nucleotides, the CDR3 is TGCGCCAGCAGCCCCCTGGGGGGTGCCCGATACAATGAGCAGTTCTTC. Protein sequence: CASSPLGGARYNEQFF.

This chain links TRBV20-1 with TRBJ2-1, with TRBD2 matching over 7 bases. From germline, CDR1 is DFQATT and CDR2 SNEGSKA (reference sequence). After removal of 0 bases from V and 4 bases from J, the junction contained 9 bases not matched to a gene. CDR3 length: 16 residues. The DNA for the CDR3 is TGCAGTGCTAGAGATGATTCGGCGGGAGAATACAATGAGCAGTTCTTC. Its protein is CSARDDSAGEYNEQFF.

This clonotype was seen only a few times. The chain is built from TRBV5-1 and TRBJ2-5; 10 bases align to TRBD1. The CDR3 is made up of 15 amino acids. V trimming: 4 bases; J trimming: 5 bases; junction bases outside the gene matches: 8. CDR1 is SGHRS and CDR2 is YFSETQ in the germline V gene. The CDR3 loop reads CASSMPGQGWETQYF. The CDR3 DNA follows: TGCGCCAGCAGCATGCCGGGACAGGGGTGGGAGACCCAGTACTTC.

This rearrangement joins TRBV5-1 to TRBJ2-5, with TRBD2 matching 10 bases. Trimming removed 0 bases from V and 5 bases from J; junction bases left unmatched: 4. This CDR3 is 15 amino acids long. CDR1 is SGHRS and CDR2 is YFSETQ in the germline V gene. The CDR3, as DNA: TGCGCCAGCAGCTTGGCGCTAGCGGGGGTGGAGACCCAGTACTTC. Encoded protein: CASSLALAGVETQYF. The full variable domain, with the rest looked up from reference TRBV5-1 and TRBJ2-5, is KAGVTQTPRYLIKTRGQQVTLSCSPISGHRSVSWYQQTPGQGLQFLFEYFSETQRNKGNFPGRFSGRQFSNSRSEMNVSTLELGDSALYLCASSLALAGVETQYFGPGTRLLVL.

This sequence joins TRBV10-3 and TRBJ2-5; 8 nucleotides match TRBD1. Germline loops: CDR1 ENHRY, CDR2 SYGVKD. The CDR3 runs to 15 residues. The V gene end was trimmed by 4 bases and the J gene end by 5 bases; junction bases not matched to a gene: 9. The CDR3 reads CAISGTGQGWETQYF. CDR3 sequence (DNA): TGTGCCATCAGTGGGACCGGACAGGGCTGGGAGACCCAGTACTTC.

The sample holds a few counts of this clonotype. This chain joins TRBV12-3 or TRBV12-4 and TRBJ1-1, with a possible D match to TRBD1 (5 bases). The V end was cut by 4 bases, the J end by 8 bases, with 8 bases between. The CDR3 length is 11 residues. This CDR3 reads CASSSAGEAFF. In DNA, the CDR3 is TGTGCCAGCAGTTCGGCAGGGGAAGCTTTCTTT.

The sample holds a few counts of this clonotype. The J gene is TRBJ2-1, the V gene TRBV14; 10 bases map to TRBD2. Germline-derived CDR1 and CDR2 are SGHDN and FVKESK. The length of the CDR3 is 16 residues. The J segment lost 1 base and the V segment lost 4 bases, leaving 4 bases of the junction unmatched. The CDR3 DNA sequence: TGTGCCAGCAGCCCCACAGCGGGAGGGTCCTACAATGAGCAGTTCTTC. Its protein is CASSPTAGGSYNEQFF.